Sequencing of this T cell receptor (beta chain) was carried out in a study of cytomegalovirus exposure and HLA in healthy donors. Whole-study results and caveats: In a later analysis, more than 15,000 TCR beta sequences were associated with HLA alleles at 0.05 false discovery rate.

Concerning this clone: What it binds is not known.

The CDR3 runs 17 residues. Germline CDR1 SGHRS, CDR2 YFSETQ. The ends were cut back, 4 bases at V and 1 base at J, with 19 bases in the middle. The PCR used 60 Vbeta and 13 Jbeta primers. Produced via immunoSEQ multiplex PCR; TCRdb's table is partial and in-frame only. The sample lists around 180,000 clones; less than 75% were seen once. The sequencing input was PBMCs. The chain recombines TRBV5-1 with TRBJ2-3; possibly TRBD2 for D (5 bases). The receptor was derived from a girl under 18 in good health and CMV-seronegative. The CDR3 coding sequence is TGCGCCAGCAGCCCCGAAGCGGTGGTTTTGGGCACAGATACGCAGTATTTT. It encodes CASSPEAVVLGTDTQYF.